Below, one T cell receptor (beta chain) is given with its context. Its target is not known. This specimen comes from a study of shared clonotypes between healthy human individuals. Only CD45RO-negative cells positively selected for CCR7 counted as naive CD8 cells, so terminally differentiated effector memory CD45RA+ cells were excluded. The donors were all Caucasian adults (living in Nashville, Tennessee). Germline lookup yields CDR1 MGHDK and CDR2 SYGVNS. Germline trimming cut 6 bases from V and 4 bases from J; bases unmatched to any gene: 10. The CDR3 loop spans 15 amino acids. Study-wide results and caveats: The rarefaction results pointed to incomplete sorted-subset sequencing despite large depth. Memory subsets generally showed lower estimated richness than naive subsets. In a handful of donors, approximately 5% of naive CD4 clonotypes appeared in common.

Using immunoSEQ multiplex PCR, the repertoire was profiled, and TCRdb retains in-frame clones only, with some absent. The repertoire holds 2 million or so clones, about 95% seen once, with roughly 1% in the top ten. The chain is built from TRBV25-1 and TRBJ2-7; 9 bases agree with TRBD1. Source material: naive CD8+ T cells sorted from blood. The source of this sequence is a young man in good health. The CDR3 DNA reads as TGTGCCAGCAGCCCAGGGAGACAGGGGGTGTACGAGCAGTACTTC. Its protein is CASSPGRQGVYEQYF.